The rows below give T cell receptor beta chains drawn from one sample of a study of T-cell memory formation after mild COVID-19. TCRdb re-called the 5' RACE reads through MiXCR, storing one row per CDR3 protein. The data show about half a million distinct CDR3 sequences, around a sixth seen once. The sequencing sample was made of PBMCs or a T cell subset sorted from them (not recorded which). Receptors originate from an adult woman who had mild COVID-19 (a few samples of this study predate the infection). Cell type and time point are not known. Both conserved end residues are part of each CDR3. The order of the fields is D gene, clone size, J gene, V gene, CDR3 protein, CDR3 DNA. D genes are given only for firm matches. Where a row states a size, it is once, few, many or the class of an expanded clone; other rows omit it.

TRBD1 | - | TRBJ2-7 | TRBV10-3 | CAITQGVNSYEQYF | TGTGCCATCACACAGGGGGTAAACTCCTACGAGCAGTACTTC
- | - | TRBJ1-5 | TRBV6-1 | CASPAGPESNQPQHF | TGTGCCAGCCCGGCGGGGCCAGAATCCAATCAGCCCCAGCATTTT
- | - | TRBJ2-1 | TRBV24-1 | CATSDLSEGLSYF | TGTGCCACCAGTGATCTATCTGAAGGGCTATCGTACTTC
TRBD1 | - | TRBJ1-2 | TRBV7-9 | CASSYPGQGGPRGYGYTF | TGTGCCAGCAGCTATCCCGGACAGGGGGGCCCTCGGGGGTATGGCTACACCTTC
- | - | TRBJ2-3 | TRBV7-9 | CASSLSGRDITDTQYF | TGTGCCAGCAGCTTAAGTGGGCGGGACATCACAGATACGCAGTATTTT
- | few | TRBJ1-6 | TRBV5-1 | CASRIGAGTLHF | TGCGCCAGCAGAATCGGCGCTGGGACCCTCCACTTT
- | few | TRBJ2-7 | TRBV9 | CASNPLGAGSEQYF | TGTGCCAGCAACCCGTTGGGTGCTGGGAGCGAGCAGTACTTC
- | few | TRBJ1-5 | TRBV18 | CASSPGAVDNQPQHF | TGTGCCAGCTCACCTGGGGCAGTCGACAATCAGCCCCAGCATTTT
- | few | TRBJ2-7 | TRBV20-1 | CSASTPRVGDEQYF | TGCAGTGCTTCCACACCCAGGGTCGGGGACGAGCAGTACTTC
TRBD1 | - | TRBJ1-1 | TRBV6-5 | CASGTGTANTEAFF | TGTGCCAGCGGAACCGGGACAGCGAACACTGAAGCTTTCTTT
- | few | TRBJ1-2 | TRBV5-8 | CASSFQGHSPNYGYTF | TGTGCCAGCAGCTTTCAGGGACACTCGCCTAACTATGGCTACACCTTC
TRBD2 | many | TRBJ2-1 | TRBV9 | CASSEAWAPASGLNEQFF | TGTGCCAGCAGCGAAGCGTGGGCCCCAGCTAGCGGGCTCAATGAGCAGTTCTTC
TRBD2 | - | TRBJ2-7 | TRBV7-2 | CASSLAVSGMGEQYF | TGTGCCAGCAGCTTAGCAGTGAGCGGGATGGGTGAGCAGTACTTC
- | few | TRBJ2-7 | TRBV7-9 | CASSLARSQLIF | TGTGCCAGCAGCTTAGCGAGATCCCAACTCATCTTC
- | few | TRBJ1-5 | TRBV18 | CASSPWSGQPQHF | TGTGCCAGCTCACCATGGTCCGGGCAGCCCCAGCATTTT
- | - | TRBJ2-7 | TRBV11-2 | CASSSSPSARYEQYF | TGTGCCAGCAGCTCTAGCCCATCGGCCAGATACGAGCAGTACTTC
- | few | TRBJ2-2 | TRBV6-5 | CASSWGRRMGELFF | TGTGCCAGCAGTTGGGGCCGGCGAATGGGCGAGCTGTTTTTT
- | - | TRBJ2-1 | TRBV19 | CASSIGHRSSYNEQFF | TGTGCCAGTAGTATAGGACACAGGAGCTCCTACAATGAGCAGTTCTTC
TRBD2 | - | TRBJ2-5 | TRBV15 | CATSRDLAGGGETQYF | TGTGCCACCAGCAGAGATTTAGCGGGAGGGGGAGAGACCCAGTACTTC
- | - | TRBJ1-2 | TRBV6-5 | CASIDLGRTNYGYTF | TGTGCCAGCATTGATTTGGGACGGACTAACTATGGCTACACCTTC
- | - | TRBJ2-1 | TRBV5-1 | CASRRTGYEQFF | TGCGCCAGCAGAAGGACGGGCTATGAGCAGTTCTTC
TRBD2 | once | TRBJ2-3 | TRBV24-1 | CATSQTSGSTTDTQYF | TGTGCCACCAGTCAGACTAGCGGGAGTACCACAGATACGCAGTATTTT
TRBD1 | once | TRBJ2-5 | TRBV24-1 | CATSDRDEKETQYF | TGTGCCACCTCTGACAGGGATGAGAAAGAGACCCAGTACTTC
TRBD2 | many | TRBJ2-7 | TRBV12-3/TRBV12-4 | CASSLSGTSSREQYF | TGTGCCAGCAGTTTATCCGGGACTAGTAGTCGAGAGCAGTACTTC
- | once | TRBJ2-7 | TRBV12-1 | CASSFKTSGGASYEQYF | TGTGCCAGCAGCTTTAAGACTAGCGGGGGGGCCTCCTACGAGCAGTACTTC
- | - | TRBJ1-1 | TRBV14 | CASSHWGLGDTEAFF | TGTGCCAGCAGCCACTGGGGTTTAGGCGACACTGAAGCTTTCTTT
- | - | TRBJ2-1 | TRBV10-3 | CAISRQSEQFF | TGTGCCATCAGTCGCCAGAGTGAGCAGTTCTTC
- | - | TRBJ2-7 | TRBV20-1 | CSARDSYTASSYEQYF | TGCAGTGCTAGAGATTCTTACACGGCGAGCTCCTACGAGCAGTACTTC
- | few | TRBJ2-7 | TRBV7-9 | CASTSDSEGYEQYF | TGTGCCAGCACCTCGGACTCCGAGGGATACGAGCAGTACTTC
- | few | TRBJ2-1 | TRBV20-1 | CSAGRTHLNNEQFF | TGCAGTGCCGGCCGGACTCATTTAAATAATGAGCAGTTCTTC
TRBD1 | few | TRBJ2-3 | TRBV15 | CATSREGQGARGTQYF | TGTGCCACCAGCAGAGAGGGACAGGGGGCGAGAGGTACGCAGTATTTT
- | - | TRBJ2-2 | TRBV6-5 | CASRRTDSTGELFF | TGTGCCAGCAGACGGACAGATTCCACCGGGGAGCTGTTTTTT
- | - | TRBJ2-7 | TRBV4-1 | CASSPPSTEQYF | TGCGCCAGCAGCCCACCTAGCACCGAGCAGTACTTC
TRBD1 | - | TRBJ2-5 | TRBV3-1 | CASSQWGQGAAEETQYF | TGTGCCAGCAGCCAGTGGGGACAGGGGGCGGCCGAAGAGACCCAGTACTTC
- | few | TRBJ1-5 | TRBV7-8 | CASSLGTEQPQHF | TGTGCCAGCAGCTTAGGGACAGAACAGCCCCAGCATTTT
- | many | TRBJ1-1 | TRBV12-3/TRBV12-4 | CASRYAGALSTEAFF | TGTGCCAGCAGATACGCAGGGGCGTTAAGCACTGAAGCTTTCTTT
- | - | TRBJ1-2 | TRBV2 | CASSYLQNGYTF | TGTGCCAGCAGTTATTTACAGAATGGCTACACCTTC
- | - | TRBJ2-5 | TRBV2 | CASSERKTVLETQYF | TGTGCCAGCAGTGAACGTAAGACAGTCCTAGAGACCCAGTACTTC
TRBD2 | - | TRBJ2-3 | TRBV11-2 | CASRSIAGGPRDTQYF | TGTGCCAGCAGATCGATAGCGGGGGGGCCAAGAGATACGCAGTATTTT
- | - | TRBJ1-2 | TRBV12-3/TRBV12-4 | CASGYDYGYTF | TGTGCCAGCGGTTACGACTATGGCTACACCTTC
- | few | TRBJ2-5 | TRBV18 | CASSPRRQETQYF | TGTGCCAGCTCACCTCGCCGCCAAGAGACCCAGTACTTC